This passage covers 2 T cell receptor beta chains from one sample sequenced in a study of a mutant IDH1 vaccine in newly diagnosed glioma. Their antigens are not known. Profiled with immunoSEQ multiplex PCR; TCRdb holds only in-frame clones, not every one. The sample holds approximately 24,000 clones, around 77% seen once. Time point here: week 11, during vaccination. Every vaccination contained 300 ug of the mutant IDH1 20-mer peptide and was paired with topical imiquimod. The sequences come from PBMCs, collected from a glioma patient whose treatment included an IDH1 peptide vaccine. The receptors derive from a young woman with glioma.

This chain connects TRBV7-9 to TRBJ1-4; D is ambiguous. The V gene lost 11 bases and the J gene lost 13 bases, with 11 bases spanning the gap. Germline-derived CDR1 and CDR2 are SEHNR and FQNEAQ (reference sequence). This CDR3 is 9 amino acids long. The CDR3: CAVSPPLFF. For the CDR3, the DNA is TGTGCCGTCTCTCCTCCACTGTTTTTT.

A few counts support this clone. The chain couples TRBV5-8 to TRBJ2-1; no firm D call. V was cut by 0 bases and J by 6 bases, with 13 bases left in between. The CDR3 consists of 15 residues. From germline, CDR1 is SGHTS and CDR2 YDEGEE. The CDR3, as DNA: TGTGCCAGCAGCTTGGGTAGTGGGCACAGCAATGAGCAGTTCTTC. Amino acid sequence: CASSLGSGHSNEQFF.